This T cell receptor (beta chain) was profiled in a study of cytomegalovirus exposure and HLA in healthy donors. It was with 60 Vbeta and 13 Jbeta primers that the PCR ran. Only in-frame clones appear in the TCRdb table, and some are missing; sequencing was by immunoSEQ multiplex PCR. This listing includes over 100,000 clones. The sequenced sample consisted of PBMCs. This clonotype was sampled from a man aged 25-45 years in good health and CMV-seronegative.

The CDR3 sequence is CASSSYGRPADTQYF. The CDR3 region has the DNA TGTGCCAGCAGCTCGTACGGGAGGCCCGCAGATACGCAGTATTTT. The genes are TRBV9 and TRBJ2-3, with 7 bases fitting TRBD2. The CDR3 has 15 amino acids. V lost 4 bases to trimming and J lost 4 bases; unmatched junction nucleotides: 9. Germline V gene data show CDR1 as SGDLS and CDR2 as YYNGEE.